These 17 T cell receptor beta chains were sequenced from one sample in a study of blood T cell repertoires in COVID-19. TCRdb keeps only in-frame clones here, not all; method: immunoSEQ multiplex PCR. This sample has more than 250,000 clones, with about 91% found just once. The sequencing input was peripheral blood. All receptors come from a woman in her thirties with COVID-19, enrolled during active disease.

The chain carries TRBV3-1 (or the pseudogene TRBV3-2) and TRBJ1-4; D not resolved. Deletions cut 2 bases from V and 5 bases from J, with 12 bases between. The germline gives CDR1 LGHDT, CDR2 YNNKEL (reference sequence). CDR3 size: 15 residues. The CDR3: CASSQNPSGNEKLFF. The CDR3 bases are TGTGCCAGCAGCCAAAATCCTTCCGGGAATGAAAAACTGTTTTTT.

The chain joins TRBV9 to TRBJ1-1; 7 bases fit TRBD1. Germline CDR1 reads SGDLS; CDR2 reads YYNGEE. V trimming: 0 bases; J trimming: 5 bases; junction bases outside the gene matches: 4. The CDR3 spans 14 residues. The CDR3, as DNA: TGTGCCAGCAGCGTAGTGGAGGGGGCAACTGAAGCTTTCTTT. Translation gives CASSVVEGATEAFF.

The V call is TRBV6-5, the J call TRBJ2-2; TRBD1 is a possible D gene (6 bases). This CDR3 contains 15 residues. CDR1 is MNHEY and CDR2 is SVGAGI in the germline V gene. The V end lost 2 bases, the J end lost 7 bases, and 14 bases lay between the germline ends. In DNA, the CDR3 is TGTGCCAGCAGTTACCAGACAGGTATCAGCGGGGAGCTGTTTTTT. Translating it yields CASSYQTGISGELFF.

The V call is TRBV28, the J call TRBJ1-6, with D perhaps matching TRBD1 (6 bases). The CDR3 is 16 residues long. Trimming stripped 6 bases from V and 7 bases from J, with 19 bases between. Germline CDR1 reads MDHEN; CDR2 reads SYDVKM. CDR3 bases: TGTGCCAGCAGAAAGAATCTCGGGACATTGAATTCACCCCTCCACTTT. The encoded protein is CASRKNLGTLNSPLHF.

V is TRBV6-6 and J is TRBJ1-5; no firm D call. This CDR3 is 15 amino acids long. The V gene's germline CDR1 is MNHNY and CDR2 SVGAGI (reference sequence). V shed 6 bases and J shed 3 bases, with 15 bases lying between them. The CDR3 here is CASSPPGWNNQPQHF. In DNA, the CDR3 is TGTGCCAGCAGCCCCCCCGGGTGGAACAATCAGCCCCAGCATTTT.

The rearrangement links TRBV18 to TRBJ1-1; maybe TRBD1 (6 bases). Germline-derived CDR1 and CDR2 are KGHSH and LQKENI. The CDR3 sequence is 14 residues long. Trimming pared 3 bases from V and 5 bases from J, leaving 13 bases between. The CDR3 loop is CASSPGSQGTEAFF. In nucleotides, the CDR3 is TGTGCCAGCTCACCGGGGTCTCAGGGGACTGAAGCTTTCTTT.

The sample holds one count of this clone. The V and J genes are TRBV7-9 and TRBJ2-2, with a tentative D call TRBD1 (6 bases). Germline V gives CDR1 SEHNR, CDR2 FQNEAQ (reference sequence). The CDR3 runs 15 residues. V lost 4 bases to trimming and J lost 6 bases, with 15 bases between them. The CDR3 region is CASSSLGALSGELFF. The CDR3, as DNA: TGTGCCAGCAGCTCCCTGGGGGCCTTGTCCGGGGAGCTGTTTTTT.

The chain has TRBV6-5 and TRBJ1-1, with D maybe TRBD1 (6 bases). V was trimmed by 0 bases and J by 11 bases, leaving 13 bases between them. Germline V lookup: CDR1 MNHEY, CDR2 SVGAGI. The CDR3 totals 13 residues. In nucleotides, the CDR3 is TGTGCCAGCAGTTACTCCCAGGGGATGTTGGCTTTCTTT. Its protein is CASSYSQGMLAFF.

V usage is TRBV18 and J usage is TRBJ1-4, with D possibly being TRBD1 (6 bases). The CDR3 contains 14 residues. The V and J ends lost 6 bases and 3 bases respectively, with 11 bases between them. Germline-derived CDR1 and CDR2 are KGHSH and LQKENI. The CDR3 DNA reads TGTGCCAGCTCCGAGGACAGAGCTAATGAAAAACTGTTTTTT. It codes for CASSEDRANEKLFF.

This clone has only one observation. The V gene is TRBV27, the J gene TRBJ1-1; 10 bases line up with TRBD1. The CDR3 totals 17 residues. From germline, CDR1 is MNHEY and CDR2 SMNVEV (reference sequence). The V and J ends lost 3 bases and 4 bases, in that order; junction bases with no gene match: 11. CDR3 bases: TGTGCCAGCAGTTTGATATCCGCCGGGACAGGGGTCACTGAAGCTTTCTTT. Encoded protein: CASSLISAGTGVTEAFF.

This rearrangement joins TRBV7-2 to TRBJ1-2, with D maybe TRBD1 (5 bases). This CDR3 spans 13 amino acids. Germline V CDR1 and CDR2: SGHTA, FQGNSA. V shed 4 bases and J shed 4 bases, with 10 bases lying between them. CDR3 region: CASSYRGGYGYTF. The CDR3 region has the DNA TGTGCCAGCAGCTATAGGGGCGGCTATGGCTACACCTTC.

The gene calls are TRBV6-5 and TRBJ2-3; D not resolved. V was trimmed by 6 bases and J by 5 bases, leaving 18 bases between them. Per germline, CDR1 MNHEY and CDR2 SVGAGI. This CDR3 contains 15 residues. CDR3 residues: CASSPIRLVIDTQYF. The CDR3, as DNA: TGTGCCAGCAGCCCAATTAGGCTAGTGATAGATACGCAGTATTTT.

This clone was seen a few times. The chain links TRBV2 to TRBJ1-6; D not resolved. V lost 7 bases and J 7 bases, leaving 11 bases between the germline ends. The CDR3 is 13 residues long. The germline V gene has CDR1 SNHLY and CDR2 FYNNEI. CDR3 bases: TGTGCCAGCATCAGCCCGGGGAATTCACCCCTCCACTTT. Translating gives CASISPGNSPLHF. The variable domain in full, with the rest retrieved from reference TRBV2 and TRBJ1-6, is EPEVTQTPSHQVTQMGQEVILRCVPISNHLYFYWYRQILGQKVEFLVSFYNNEISEKSEIFDDQFSVERPDGSNFTLKIRSTKLEDSAMYFCASISPGNSPLHFGNGTRLTVT.

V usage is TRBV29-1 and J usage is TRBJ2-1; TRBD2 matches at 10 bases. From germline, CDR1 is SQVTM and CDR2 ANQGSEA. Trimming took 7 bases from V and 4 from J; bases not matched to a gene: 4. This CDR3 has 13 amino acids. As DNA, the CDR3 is TGCAGCGGTAGCGGGGGGTCTTACAATGAGCAGTTCTTC. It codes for CSGSGGSYNEQFF.

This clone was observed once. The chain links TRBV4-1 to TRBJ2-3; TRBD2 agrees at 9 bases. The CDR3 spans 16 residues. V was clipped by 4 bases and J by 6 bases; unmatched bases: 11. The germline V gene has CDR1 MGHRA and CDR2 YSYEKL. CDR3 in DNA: TGCGCCAGCAGCCCCTCGCCCCTAGCGGGGAGGGATACGCAGTATTTT. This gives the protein CASSPSPLAGRDTQYF.

The CDR3 coding sequence is TGTGCCAGCAGTTACGGGACAGGGGGCGGTCAGCCCCAGCATTTT. Translated: CASSYGTGGGQPQHF. The genes are TRBV6-2 or TRBV6-3 and TRBJ1-5, with TRBD1 matching over 12 bases. Germline values: CDR1 MNHEY, CDR2 SVGEGT. After removal of 2 bases from V and 6 bases from J, the junction contained 2 bases not matched to a gene. The CDR3 totals 15 residues.

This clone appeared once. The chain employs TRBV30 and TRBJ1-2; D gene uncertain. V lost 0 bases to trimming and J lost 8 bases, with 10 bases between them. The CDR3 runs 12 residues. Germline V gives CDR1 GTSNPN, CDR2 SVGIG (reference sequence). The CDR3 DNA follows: TGTGCCTGGAGTGTTCCGGGTTTGGGCTACACCTTC. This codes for CAWSVPGLGYTF. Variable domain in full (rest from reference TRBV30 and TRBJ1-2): SQTIHQWPATLVQPVGSPLSLECTVEGTSNPNLYWYRQAAGRGLQLLFYSVGIGQISSEVPQNLSASRPQDRQFILSSKKLLLSDSGFYLCAWSVPGLGYTFGSGTRLTVV.